The rows below give T cell receptor beta chains drawn from one sample of a study of T cell responses to AZD1222 COVID-19 vaccine. The table came from immunoSEQ multiplex PCR; TCRdb's copy has only in-frame clones and leaves some out. This sample yields about 190,000 clones, of which 90% to 95% are seen a single time; roughly 8.4% belongs to the top ten. The sequencing used peripheral blood, collected on day 0 of AZD1222 vaccination. The receptors were sampled from an adult in good health. Each CDR3 is given with its conserved first and last residue. Fields, in order: D gene, V gene, clone size, J gene, CDR3 length, CDR3 protein, CDR3 DNA. A D gene is named only where the DNA matches it firmly. The size field is filled for only some rows; it gives once, few, many or a size class.

-	TRBV6-2/TRBV6-3	-	TRBJ2-7	15	CASSGVVKQPYEQYF	TGTGCCAGCAGTGGGGTTGTTAAGCAGCCCTACGAGCAGTACTTC
TRBD1	TRBV30	-	TRBJ1-2	14	CAWIAGTGGYGYTF	TGTGCCTGGATCGCCGGGACAGGGGGGTATGGCTACACCTTC
TRBD1	TRBV5-1	-	TRBJ2-3	16	CASSGGTGNRIRPQYF	TGCGCCAGCAGCGGTGGGACAGGTAATCGAATACGACCGCAGTATTTT
-	TRBV5-1	-	TRBJ1-6	18	CASSLTDPTSSYNSPLHF	TGCGCCAGCAGCTTAACGGACCCGACGAGCTCCTATAATTCACCCCTCCACTTT
-	TRBV30	-	TRBJ2-6	17	CAQSPKRANSGANVLTF	TGTGCTCAGAGCCCCAAGCGGGCCAATTCTGGGGCCAACGTCCTGACTTTC
-	TRBV7-9	-	TRBJ1-2	14	CASSLAGGNYGYTF	TGTGCCAGCAGCTTAGCTGGCGGGAACTATGGCTACACCTTC
-	TRBV4-3	-	TRBJ2-7	14	CASSQDLRLGEQYF	TGCGCCAGCAGCCAAGACTTACGACTCGGGGAGCAGTACTTC
-	TRBV6-2/TRBV6-3	-	TRBJ1-5	14	CASSYGQGSQPQHF	TGTGCCAGCAGTTACGGCCAGGGGAGTCAGCCCCAGCATTTT
-	TRBV14	once	TRBJ1-6	15	CASSHVPAYNSPLHF	TGTGCCAGCAGCCATGTACCGGCGTATAATTCACCCCTCCACTTT
-	TRBV6-5	-	TRBJ2-1	13	CASSFGSGNEQFF	TGTGCCAGCAGTTTCGGATCTGGTAATGAGCAGTTCTTC
TRBD1	TRBV24-1	-	TRBJ2-7	15	CATSAGQGATYEQYF	TGTGCCACCAGTGCAGGACAGGGGGCAACCTACGAGCAGTACTTC
-	TRBV3-1/TRBV3-2	-	TRBJ1-6	13	CASSQGQGLPLHF	TGTGCCAGCAGCCAAGGGCAGGGGCTTCCCCTCCACTTT
TRBD2	TRBV5-5	-	TRBJ2-1	18	CASSFRTSGRASYNEQFF	TGTGCCAGCAGCTTCCGAACTAGCGGGAGGGCCTCTTACAATGAGCAGTTCTTC
-	TRBV6-1	-	TRBJ1-2	11	CASSELYGYTF	TGTGCCAGCAGTGAACTTTATGGCTACACCTTC
-	TRBV9	once	TRBJ1-2	14	CASSVTGTDYGYTF	TGTGCCAGCAGCGTAACAGGGACCGACTATGGCTACACCTTC
-	TRBV7-9	-	TRBJ1-4	15	CASSLGSGRSEKLFF	TGTGCCAGCAGCTTAGGGTCGGGCAGGAGCGAAAAACTGTTTTTT
TRBD1	TRBV28	-	TRBJ1-1	16	CASSFPDRGANTEAFF	TGTGCCAGCAGCTTCCCGGACAGGGGAGCGAACACTGAAGCTTTCTTT
-	TRBV14	-	TRBJ1-5	18	CASSQGKRALTLNQPQHF	TGTGCCAGCAGCCAAGGCAAAAGGGCTTTGACCCTCAATCAGCCCCAGCATTTT
TRBD1	TRBV10-2	-	TRBJ2-7	13	CASRRTGGNEQYF	TGCGCCAGCAGGCGGACAGGGGGGAACGAGCAGTACTTC
TRBD2	TRBV5-1	-	TRBJ2-7	13	CASSLGLAFEQYF	TGCGCCAGCAGCTTGGGACTAGCGTTCGAGCAGTACTTC
TRBD2	TRBV25-1	-	TRBJ2-2	15	CASSDWASGTRELFF	TGTGCCAGCAGTGATTGGGCTAGCGGGACCAGGGAGCTGTTTTTT
TRBD1	TRBV5-4	-	TRBJ2-5	16	CASSSSGTGILETQYF	TGTGCCAGCAGCTCAAGCGGGACAGGGATTCTAGAGACCCAGTACTTC
-	TRBV6-5	-	TRBJ2-7	12	CASRVTGYEQYF	TGTGCCAGCAGAGTGACAGGCTACGAGCAGTACTTC
TRBD1	TRBV30	-	TRBJ1-2	13	CAWATQGAGGYTF	TGTGCCTGGGCCACTCAGGGGGCGGGAGGCTACACCTTC
-	TRBV7-2	-	TRBJ1-4	12	CASSPFGEKLFF	TGTGCCAGCAGCCCATTCGGTGAAAAACTGTTTTTT
-	TRBV12-2	once	TRBJ2-7	16	CASRLVIGTDDEEQYF	TGTGCAAGTCGCTTAGTGATCGGGACAGACGACGAGGAGCAGTACTTC
-	TRBV6-5	-	TRBJ2-3	14	CASRLAVIPDTQYF	TGTGCCAGCAGACTAGCAGTCATTCCAGATACGCAGTATTTT
TRBD2	TRBV2	-	TRBJ2-2	19	CASNSPGLAGGPVTGELFF	TGTGCCAGCAATAGTCCGGGACTAGCGGGAGGGCCGGTCACCGGGGAGCTGTTTTTT
-	TRBV5-1	-	TRBJ2-1	16	CASSLEARGAYNEQFF	TGCGCCAGCAGCTTGGAGGCTAGGGGGGCCTACAATGAGCAGTTCTTC
-	TRBV5-6	-	TRBJ1-1	14	CASSLGVKNTEAFF	TGTGCCAGCAGCTTGGGAGTTAAGAACACTGAAGCTTTCTTT
-	TRBV28	-	TRBJ1-5	14	CASSTQGLYQPQHF	TGTGCCAGCAGTACTCAGGGATTGTATCAGCCCCAGCATTTT
-	TRBV4-1	-	TRBJ2-7	15	CASSQDRQGGYEQYF	TGCGCCAGCAGCCAAGATCGCCAGGGGGGCTACGAGCAGTACTTC
-	TRBV4-3	-	TRBJ2-2	13	CASSQEGRGELFF	TGCGCCAGCAGCCAAGAGGGTCGGGGGGAGCTGTTTTTT
-	TRBV24-1	-	TRBJ1-2	13	CATSDLRNYGYTF	TGTGCCACCAGTGATTTGCGGAACTATGGCTACACCTTC
-	TRBV28	once	TRBJ1-3	12	CASSSSPYTIYF	TGTGCCAGCAGTTCTTCACCCTACACCATATATTTT
-	TRBV11-2	-	TRBJ2-7	15	CASSSPRERGFEQYF	TGTGCCAGCAGCTCGCCGAGGGAGAGGGGATTCGAGCAGTACTTC
-	TRBV12-2	-	TRBJ2-7	16	CASRRNSGSPSYEQYF	TGTGCAAGTCGCCGAAATAGCGGGAGCCCTTCCTACGAGCAGTACTTC
TRBD1	TRBV5-3	once	TRBJ1-1	17	CARSGDSNSLRNTEAFF	TGTGCCAGAAGCGGGGACAGCAACTCCCTTCGGAACACTGAAGCTTTCTTT
-	TRBV29-1	-	TRBJ1-5	12	CSVEEPGQPQHF	TGCAGCGTTGAAGAACCAGGTCAGCCCCAGCATTTT
TRBD2	TRBV5-1	-	TRBJ2-3	15	CASSRLAGGSDTQYF	TGCGCCAGCAGTCGGCTAGCGGGAGGCTCAGATACGCAGTATTTT
-	TRBV5-5	-	TRBJ1-6	17	CASSLVGMRVYTAPLHF	TGTGCCAGCAGCTTGGTTGGGATGAGGGTATATACGGCACCCCTCCACTTT
TRBD2	TRBV19	-	TRBJ2-1	15	CASTAGTSGGNEQFF	TGTGCCAGTACCGCAGGGACTAGTGGGGGCAATGAGCAGTTCTTC
TRBD1	TRBV4-1	-	TRBJ1-1	16	CASSPQTPGGKDEAFF	TGCGCCAGCAGCCCCCAAACCCCAGGGGGTAAGGATGAAGCTTTCTTT
-	TRBV27	-	TRBJ2-7	13	CASSLFSGREQYF	TGTGCCAGCAGTTTATTTTCGGGGAGGGAGCAGTACTTC
-	TRBV6-5	-	TRBJ1-2	15	CASSYGGGLGLGYTF	TGTGCCAGCAGTTACGGGGGGGGTTTGGGACTTGGCTACACCTTC
-	TRBV6-5	-	TRBJ2-7	15	CASSPSGSSYDEQYF	TGTGCCAGCAGTCCCTCCGGGTCCTCCTACGACGAGCAGTACTTC
-	TRBV9	-	TRBJ2-2	13	CASSDASSGELFF	TGTGCCAGCAGCGATGCTAGCTCCGGGGAGCTGTTTTTT
-	TRBV29-1	-	TRBJ1-3	15	CSVSPGLSSGNTIYF	TGCAGCGTTTCCCCGGGACTGAGTTCTGGAAACACCATATATTTT
TRBD2	TRBV28	once	TRBJ2-1	20	CASRLRLAGPTKSSYNEQFF	TGTGCCAGCAGACTAAGACTAGCGGGTCCCACAAAGAGCTCCTACAATGAGCAGTTCTTC
TRBD1	TRBV2	-	TRBJ1-3	17	CASSRGQGNSAGNTIYF	TGTGCCAGCAGCAGGGGACAGGGGAACTCTGCTGGAAACACCATATATTTT
TRBD1	TRBV10-3	-	TRBJ1-4	13	CAISDRGHYKLFF	TGTGCCATCAGCGACAGGGGGCATTATAAACTGTTTTTT